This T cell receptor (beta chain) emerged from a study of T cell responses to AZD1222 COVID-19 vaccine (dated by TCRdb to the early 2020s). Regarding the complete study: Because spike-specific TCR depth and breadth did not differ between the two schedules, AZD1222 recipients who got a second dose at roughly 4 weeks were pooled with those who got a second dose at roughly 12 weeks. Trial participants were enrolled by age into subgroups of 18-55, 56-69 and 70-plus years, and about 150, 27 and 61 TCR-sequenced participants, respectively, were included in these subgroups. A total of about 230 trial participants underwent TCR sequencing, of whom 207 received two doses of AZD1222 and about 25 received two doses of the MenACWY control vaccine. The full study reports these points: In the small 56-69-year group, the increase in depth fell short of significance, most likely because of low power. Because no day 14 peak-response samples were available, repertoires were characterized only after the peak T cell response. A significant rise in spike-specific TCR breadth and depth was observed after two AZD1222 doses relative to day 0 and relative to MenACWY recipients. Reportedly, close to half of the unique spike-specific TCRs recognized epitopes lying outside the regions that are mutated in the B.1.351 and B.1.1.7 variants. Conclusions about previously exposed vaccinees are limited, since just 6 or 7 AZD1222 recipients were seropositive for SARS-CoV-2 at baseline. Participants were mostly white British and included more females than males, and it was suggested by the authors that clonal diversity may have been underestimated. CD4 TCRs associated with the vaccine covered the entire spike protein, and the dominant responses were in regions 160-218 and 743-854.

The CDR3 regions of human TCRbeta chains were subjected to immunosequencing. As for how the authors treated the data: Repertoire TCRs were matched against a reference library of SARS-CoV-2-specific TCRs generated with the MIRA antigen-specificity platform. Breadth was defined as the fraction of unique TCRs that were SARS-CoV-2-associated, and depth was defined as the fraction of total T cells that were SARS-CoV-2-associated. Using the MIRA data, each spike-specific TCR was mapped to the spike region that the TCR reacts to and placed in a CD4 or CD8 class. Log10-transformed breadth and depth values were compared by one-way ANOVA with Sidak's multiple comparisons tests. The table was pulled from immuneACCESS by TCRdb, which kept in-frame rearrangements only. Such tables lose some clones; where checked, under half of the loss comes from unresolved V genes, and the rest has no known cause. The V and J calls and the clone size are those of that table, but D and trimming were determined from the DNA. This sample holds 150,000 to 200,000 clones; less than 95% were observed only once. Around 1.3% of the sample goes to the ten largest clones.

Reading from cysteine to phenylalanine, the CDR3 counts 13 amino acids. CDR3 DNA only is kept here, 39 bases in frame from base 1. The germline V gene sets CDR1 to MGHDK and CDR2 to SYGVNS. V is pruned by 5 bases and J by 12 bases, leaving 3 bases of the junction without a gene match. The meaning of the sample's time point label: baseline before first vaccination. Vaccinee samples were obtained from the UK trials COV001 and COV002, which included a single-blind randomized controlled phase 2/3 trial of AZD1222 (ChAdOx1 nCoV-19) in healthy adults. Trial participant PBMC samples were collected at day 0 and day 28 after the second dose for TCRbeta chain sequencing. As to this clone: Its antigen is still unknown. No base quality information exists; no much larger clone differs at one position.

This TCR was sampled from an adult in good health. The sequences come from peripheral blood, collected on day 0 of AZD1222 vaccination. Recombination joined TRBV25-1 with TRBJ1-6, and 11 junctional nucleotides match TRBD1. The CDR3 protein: CASSPGTGGPLHF. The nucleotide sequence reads TGTGCCAGCAGTCCCGGGACAGGGGGACCCCTCCACTTT. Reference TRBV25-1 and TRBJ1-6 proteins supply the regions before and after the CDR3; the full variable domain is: EADIYQTPRYLVIGTGKKITLECSQTMGHDKMYWYQQDPGMELHLIHYSYGVNSTEKGDLSSESTVSRIRTEHFPLTLESARPSHTSQYLCASSPGTGGPLHFGNGTRLTVT.